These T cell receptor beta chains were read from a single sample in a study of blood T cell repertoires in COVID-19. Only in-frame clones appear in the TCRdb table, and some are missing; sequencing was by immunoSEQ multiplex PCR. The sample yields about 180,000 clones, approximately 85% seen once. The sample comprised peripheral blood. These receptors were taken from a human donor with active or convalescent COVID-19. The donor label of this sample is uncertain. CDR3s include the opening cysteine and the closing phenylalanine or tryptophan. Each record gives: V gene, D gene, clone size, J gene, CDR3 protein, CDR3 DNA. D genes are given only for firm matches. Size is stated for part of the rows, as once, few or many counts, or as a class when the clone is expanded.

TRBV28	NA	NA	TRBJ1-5	CASSLGGDNQPQHF	TGTGCCAGCAGTTTGGGGGGAGACAATCAGCCCCAGCATTTT
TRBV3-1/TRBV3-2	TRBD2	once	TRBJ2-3	CASSQDGQRGGPLDTQYF	TGTGCCAGCAGCCAAGATGGGCAGCGGGGGGGCCCTTTGGATACGCAGTATTTT
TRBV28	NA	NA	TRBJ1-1	CASSLLNTEAFF	TGTGCCAGCAGTTTACTAAACACTGAAGCTTTCTTT
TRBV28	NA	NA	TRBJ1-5	CASVDYSNQPQHF	TGTGCCAGTGTCGACTATAGCAATCAGCCCCAGCATTTT
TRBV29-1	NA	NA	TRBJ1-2	CSAAGAGEIHGYTF	TGCAGCGCTGCAGGGGCAGGGGAAATTCATGGCTACACCTTC
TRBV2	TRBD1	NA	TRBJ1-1	CASSGGRGPTEAFF	TGTGCCAGCAGTGGCGGCAGGGGGCCAACTGAAGCTTTCTTT
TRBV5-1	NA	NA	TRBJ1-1	CASSLGVNTEAFF	TGCGCCAGCAGCTTGGGAGTGAACACTGAAGCTTTCTTT
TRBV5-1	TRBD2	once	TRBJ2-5	CASSPGTSGGDETQYF	TGCGCCAGCAGCCCCGGGACTAGCGGGGGGGATGAGACCCAGTACTTC
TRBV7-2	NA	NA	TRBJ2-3	CASSLKGTQYF	TGTGCCAGCAGCCTCAAGGGGACGCAGTATTTT
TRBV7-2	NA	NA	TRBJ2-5	CASTLGGIQETQYF	TGTGCCAGCACGCTAGGGGGAATCCAAGAGACCCAGTACTTC
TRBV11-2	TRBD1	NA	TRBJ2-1	CASSNQQGGEQFF	TGTGCCAGCAGCAATCAACAGGGGGGTGAGCAGTTCTTC
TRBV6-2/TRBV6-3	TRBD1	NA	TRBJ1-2	CASSYSGGGRGYTF	TGTGCCAGCAGTTACTCCGGAGGGGGCCGTGGCTACACCTTC
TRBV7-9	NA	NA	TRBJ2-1	CASTADSSYNEQFF	TGTGCCAGCACGGCGGATAGCTCCTACAATGAGCAGTTCTTC
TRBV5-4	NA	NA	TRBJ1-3	CASSPLEGSGNTIYF	TGTGCCAGCAGCCCGCTTGAGGGCTCTGGAAACACCATATATTTT
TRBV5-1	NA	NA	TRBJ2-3	CASSFRDTDTQYF	TGCGCCAGCAGCTTCAGGGACACAGATACGCAGTATTTT
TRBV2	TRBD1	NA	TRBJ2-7	CASRSGLDQGASYEQYF	TGTGCCAGCAGATCGGGATTAGATCAGGGGGCTTCCTACGAGCAGTACTTC
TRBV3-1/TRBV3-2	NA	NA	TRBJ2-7	CASSQGQHYEQYF	TGTGCCAGCAGCCAAGGACAACACTACGAGCAGTACTTC
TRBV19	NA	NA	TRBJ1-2	CASSIGQYYGYTF	TGTGCCAGTAGTATTGGACAGTACTATGGCTACACCTTC
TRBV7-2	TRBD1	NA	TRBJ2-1	CASSQRQGVIEQFF	TGTGCCAGCAGCCAGCGACAGGGGGTAATAGAGCAGTTCTTC
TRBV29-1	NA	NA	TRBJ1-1	CSARGGLNTEAFF	TGCAGCGCCCGGGGGGGGTTGAACACTGAAGCTTTCTTT
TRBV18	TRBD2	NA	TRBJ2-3	CASSPKAGATDTQYF	TGTGCCAGCTCTCCCAAAGCGGGGGCCACAGATACGCAGTATTTT
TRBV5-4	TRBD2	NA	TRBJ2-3	CASSLDSGSSDTQYF	TGTGCCAGCAGCTTGGATAGCGGGAGTTCAGATACGCAGTATTTT
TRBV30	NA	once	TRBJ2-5	CAWAQGRETQYF	TGTGCCTGGGCACAGGGTAGAGAGACCCAGTACTTC
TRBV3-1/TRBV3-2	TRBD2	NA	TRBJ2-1	CASSRMTSGVGPYNEQFF	TGTGCCAGCAGCCGGATGACTAGCGGGGTTGGCCCCTACAATGAGCAGTTCTTC
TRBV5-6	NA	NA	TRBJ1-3	CASSLVQGNTIYF	TGTGCCAGCAGCTTGGTGCAGGGAAACACCATATATTTT
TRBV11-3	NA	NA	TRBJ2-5	CASSLVFWGSSDETQYF	TGTGCCAGCAGCTTAGTTTTCTGGGGGTCTAGCGATGAGACCCAGTACTTC
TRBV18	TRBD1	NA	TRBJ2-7	CASSPFDRVGQQYF	TGTGCCAGCTCACCTTTTGACAGGGTGGGGCAGCAGTACTTC
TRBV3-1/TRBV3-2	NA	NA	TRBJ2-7	CASSQAATYEQYF	TGTGCCAGCAGCCAAGCAGCGACCTACGAGCAGTACTTC
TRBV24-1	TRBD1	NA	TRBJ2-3	CATSDRDSDSTDTQYF	TGTGCCACCAGTGACCGGGACAGCGATAGCACAGATACGCAGTATTTT
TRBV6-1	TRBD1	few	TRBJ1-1	CASSGQGADTEAFF	TGTGCCAGCAGTGGACAGGGGGCGGACACTGAAGCTTTCTTT
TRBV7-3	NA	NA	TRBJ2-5	CASSFGQSKTQYF	TGTGCCAGCAGCTTCGGACAGAGCAAGACCCAGTACTTC
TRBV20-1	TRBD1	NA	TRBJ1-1	CSASGGGPNTEAFF	TGCAGTGCTAGTGGAGGGGGCCCGAACACTGAAGCTTTCTTT
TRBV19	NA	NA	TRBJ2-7	CASSIDTDYEQYF	TGTGCCAGTAGTATCGACACCGATTACGAGCAGTACTTC
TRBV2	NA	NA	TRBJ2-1	CASRARGSSYNEQFF	TGTGCCAGCAGGGCTAGGGGGAGCTCCTACAATGAGCAGTTCTTC
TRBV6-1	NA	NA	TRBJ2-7	CASSERDYHTYEQYF	TGTGCCAGCAGTGAACGAGACTACCATACCTACGAGCAGTACTTC
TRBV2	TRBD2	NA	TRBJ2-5	CASSLWTSGGAETQYF	TGTGCCAGCAGTCTTTGGACTAGCGGGGGGGCGGAGACCCAGTACTTC
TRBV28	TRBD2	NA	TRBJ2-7	CASSWGRGYEQYF	TGTGCCAGCAGTTGGGGGAGGGGTTACGAGCAGTACTTC
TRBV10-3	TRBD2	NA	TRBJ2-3	CAIRAGAGGPPTDTQYF	TGTGCCATCAGGGCTGGAGCGGGAGGGCCACCCACAGATACGCAGTATTTT
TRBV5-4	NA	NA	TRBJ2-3	CASSFDSVFLTDTQYF	TGTGCCAGCAGCTTCGATAGCGTATTCCTCACAGATACGCAGTATTTT
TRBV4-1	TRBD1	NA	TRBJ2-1	CASSQRGTGSNEQFF	TGCGCCAGCAGCCAGCGGGGGACAGGGAGTAATGAGCAGTTCTTC
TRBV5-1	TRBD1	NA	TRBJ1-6	CASSPTGENSPLHF	TGCGCCAGCAGCCCGACAGGGGAGAATTCACCCCTCCACTTT
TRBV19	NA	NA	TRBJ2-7	CASSYRSGVSNLLYF	TGTGCCAGTAGCTACAGGTCGGGGGTTTCTAACTTGTTGTACTTC